This T cell receptor beta chain was obtained from a study of CD8 T cells in Susac syndrome. Random hexamers were used to reverse transcribe roughly 0.45 to 1 ug of RNA. MiXCR, applied by TCRdb to the immunoSEQ multiplex PCR reads, yields one record per CDR3 protein. Here the sample spans 300,000 to 350,000 distinct CDR3 sequences, around 92% being singletons. The CDR3 totals 15 residues. Between the trimmed V and J ends, which lost 1 base and 8 bases, there was a span of 15 bases. Sequencing input: CD4+ T cells from PBMCs. The chain couples TRBV12-3 or TRBV12-4 to TRBJ1-5; D is perhaps TRBD1 (6 bases). This TCR derives from a human donor with multiple sclerosis. CDR3 region: CASSLVGGAREPQHF. The DNA for the CDR3 is TGTGCCAGCAGTTTAGTTGGGGGGGCCCGAGAGCCCCAGCATTTT.